A single sample gave rise to the 16 T cell receptor beta chains below, sequenced in a study of siplizumab effects on memory and regulatory T cells. TCRdb's copy holds only in-frame clones and misses some; the assay was immunoSEQ multiplex PCR. The sample carries 60,000 to 70,000 clones, roughly 88% recorded once. Source material: Tregs sorted from blood. The source is a human donor in good health.

V usage is TRBV28 and J usage is TRBJ1-5, with D hard to call. The V gene's germline CDR1 is MDHEN and CDR2 SYDVKM. The CDR3 length is 12 residues. V was pared by 2 bases and J by 7 bases, with 6 bases between. The chain's CDR3 is CASSLMRQPQHF. In DNA form, the CDR3 reads TGTGCCAGCAGTTTAATGAGGCAGCCCCAGCATTTT.

The V call is TRBV7-9, the J call TRBJ1-2; TRBD1 might be the D (6 bases). V was cut by 2 bases and J by 3 bases, with 19 bases left in between. The CDR3 totals 17 residues. Germline assignment: CDR1 SEHNR and CDR2 FQNEAQ (reference sequence). CDR3 sequence: CASSLSPRTVLYYGYTF. CDR3 DNA: TGTGCCAGCAGCTTATCCCCCCGGACAGTCCTATACTATGGCTACACCTTC.

The genes are TRBV7-2 and TRBJ2-7; D possibly uses TRBD1 or TRBD2 (6 bases each). Trimming pared 0 bases from V and 5 bases from J, leaving 11 bases between. This CDR3 has 14 amino acids. Germline CDR1 reads SGHTA; CDR2 reads FQGNSA. CDR3 sequence reads: CASSLAQGGHEQYF. The CDR3 DNA is TGTGCCAGCAGCTTAGCACAGGGAGGCCACGAGCAGTACTTC.

This rearrangement joins TRBV27 to TRBJ2-7; 8 positions match TRBD2. After removal of 7 bases from V and 0 bases from J, the junction contained 8 bases not matched to a gene. CDR3 length: 15 residues. The germline V gene encodes CDR1 MNHEY and CDR2 SMNVEV (reference sequence). CDR3 in DNA: TGTGCCAGCACTCGGGCGCGGGGGGACTCCTACGAGCAGTACTTC. As protein: CASTRARGDSYEQYF.

The chain links TRBV6-6 to TRBJ2-3; D might be TRBD1 (5 bases). The CDR3 loop spans 14 amino acids. The ends were cut back, 5 bases at V and 3 bases at J, with 12 bases in the middle. Per the germline V gene, CDR1 is MNHNY and CDR2 is SVGAGI (reference sequence). CDR3 DNA: TGTGCCAGCAGTCCGACAGTCGCAACAGATACGCAGTATTTT. This encodes CASSPTVATDTQYF.

The chain combines TRBV11-1 with TRBJ2-7; D is possibly TRBD1 (6 bases). The CDR3 consists of 14 residues. Deletions cut 5 bases from V and 3 bases from J, with 14 bases between. The germline V gene has CDR1 SGHAT and CDR2 FQDESV (reference sequence). The DNA of the CDR3 is TGTGCCAGCAGCCGCGACAGGCTACTCTACGAGCAGTACTTC. This translates into CASSRDRLLYEQYF.

This clone has a handful of counts. This sequence joins TRBV7-2 and TRBJ2-7; perhaps TRBD2 as D (5 bases). CDR3 size: 14 residues. CDR1 is SGHTA and CDR2 is FQGNSA in the germline V gene. The V gene lost 0 bases and the J gene lost 3 bases, with 9 bases spanning the gap. The CDR3 DNA is TGTGCCAGCAGCTTAGCGGGGAGTTACTACGAGCAGTACTTC. The encoded protein is CASSLAGSYYEQYF.

The chain is built from TRBV7-9 and TRBJ2-7, with D possibly being TRBD2 (6 bases). Germline CDR1 and CDR2: SEHNR and FQNEAQ (reference sequence). Trimming took off 5 bases at V and 0 bases at J, with 11 bases between the two ends. This CDR3 has 14 amino acids. In DNA, the CDR3 is TGTGCCAGCAGCGCACTAGCCACCTCCTACGAGCAGTACTTC. Translating it yields CASSALATSYEQYF.

The chain combines TRBV28 with TRBJ2-7; D remains unclear. Trimming pared 6 bases from V and 0 bases from J, leaving 9 bases between. The germline V gene encodes CDR1 MDHEN and CDR2 SYDVKM. The CDR3 has 13 residues. The CDR3 protein is CASSPRPSYEQYF. The CDR3 nucleotides read TGTGCCAGCAGCCCCCGCCCCTCCTACGAGCAGTACTTC.

The chain recombines TRBV5-6 with TRBJ2-7, with D maybe TRBD1 (6 bases). The CDR3 runs to 12 residues. Germline assignment: CDR1 SGHDT and CDR2 YYEEEE. Trimming took 6 bases from V and 3 from J, leaving 10 bases between them. CDR3 region: CASKLQGYEQYF. For the CDR3, the DNA is TGTGCCAGCAAACTACAGGGCTACGAGCAGTACTTC.

This chain connects TRBV6-5 to TRBJ2-1; 7 bases are shared with TRBD1. CDR1 and CDR2 from the germline V gene are MNHEY and SVGAGI. The CDR3 covers 14 residues. Trimming cost V 8 bases and J 1 base; bases outside gene matches: 5. The CDR3 here is CASGARGSYNEQFF. CDR3 in DNA: TGTGCCAGCGGCGCCAGGGGGTCCTACAATGAGCAGTTCTTC.

The chain recombines TRBV6-5 with TRBJ2-2; 9 bases are a match to TRBD2. Germline trimming cut 4 bases from V and 3 bases from J; bases unmatched to any gene: 6. The CDR3 is made up of 16 amino acids. In germline, CDR1 is MNHEY, CDR2 SVGAGI. DNA for the CDR3: TGTGCCAGCAGTTCCGACAGCGGGGGGTACACCGGGGAGCTGTTTTTT. This encodes CASSSDSGGYTGELFF.

V gene TRBV10-2 combines with J gene TRBJ2-3, with D perhaps TRBD1 (6 bases). Germline V lookup: CDR1 WSHSY, CDR2 SAAADI. The CDR3 is 16 amino acids. V was cut by 4 bases and J by 2 bases, with 16 bases left in between. The CDR3 loop reads CASSAPTGFTTDTQYF. The DNA for the CDR3 is TGCGCCAGCAGTGCACCAACAGGGTTCACCACAGATACGCAGTATTTT.

V is TRBV30 and J is TRBJ2-1, with 9 bases matching TRBD2. The J segment lost 6 bases and the V segment lost 3 bases, leaving 6 bases of the junction unmatched. CDR1 and CDR2 (germline): GTSNPN, SVGIG (reference sequence). The CDR3 covers 14 residues. The CDR3 DNA reads TGTGCCTGGAGAAGACTAGCGGCCGGCAATGAGCAGTTCTTC. This gives the protein CAWRRLAAGNEQFF.

The chain recombines TRBV7-9 with TRBJ2-7; tentative D call: TRBD2 (5 bases). This CDR3 has 15 amino acids. The germline gives CDR1 SEHNR, CDR2 FQNEAQ (reference sequence). Between the trimmed V and J ends, which lost 1 base and 6 bases, there was a span of 16 bases. The CDR3 DNA follows: TGTGCCAGCAGCTTAGATACACTAGTTGCAAGCGAGCAGTACTTC. Residues: CASSLDTLVASEQYF.

The rearrangement joins TRBV9 to TRBJ2-3, with 8 bases identical to TRBD2. The ends lost 2 bases at V and 0 bases at J; junction bases unmatched: 11. CDR3 length equals 18 residues. Germline loops: CDR1 SGDLS, CDR2 YYNGEE. The CDR3 loop is CASSVHSAGVSSTDTQYF. The CDR3 nucleotides are TGTGCCAGCAGCGTTCACTCAGCGGGAGTGTCTAGCACAGATACGCAGTATTTT.